This T cell receptor (beta chain) is from a study of shared clonotypes between healthy human individuals. Study in general: Contributing individuals were a couple of females and a few males aged 18 to 49. CD4 naive and CD4 memory each took three plates per donor, while CD8 naive took two and CD8 memory one. Study outcomes and limitations: Clonotype sharing levels among donors were expected to vary with sequencing depth.

In germline, CDR1 is SGHNT, CDR2 YYREEE (reference sequence). The CDR3 length is 15 residues. V dropped 4 bases and J dropped 0 bases, with 11 bases sitting between them. In regard to this clone: Its antigen is undetermined.

Clones were read by immunoSEQ multiplex PCR, and TCRdb kept only the in-frame ones, dropping some. The repertoire holds a few million clones, with approximately 94% as singletons. The chain combines TRBV5-4 with TRBJ1-3, with D possibly being TRBD1 (6 bases). Material: naive CD4+ T cells sorted from blood. Documented subset: CD45RA+ positively selected. This receptor was taken from a man aged 18 to 29 in good health. CDR3 DNA: TGTGCCAGCAGCCTGCGGACAGTCTCTGGAAACACCATATATTTT. As protein: CASSLRTVSGNTIYF.